A single T cell receptor (beta chain) is shown here with its context. This record belongs to a study of blood T cell repertoires in COVID-19. Clones were read by immunoSEQ multiplex PCR, and TCRdb kept only the in-frame ones, dropping some. The sample yields over 150,000 clones, approximately 80% seen once. The V segment lost 6 bases and the J segment 12 bases; nucleotides outside the gene matches: 5. The germline V gene encodes CDR1 DFQATT and CDR2 SNEGSKA (reference sequence). The CDR3 covers 11 residues. The sequencing sample was made of peripheral blood. This receptor was taken from a human donor in a cohort sampled during active COVID-19. The rearrangement joins TRBV20-1 to TRBJ2-1; TRBD2 agrees at 10 bases. This CDR3 is CSARLAGWQFF. CDR3 sequence (DNA): TGCAGTGCAAGACTAGCGGGTTGGCAGTTCTTC.